This T cell receptor (beta chain) emerged from a study of shared T cell receptors in the human thymus. Sequencing used immunoSEQ multiplex PCR; TCRdb keeps in-frame clones, though not all of them. The sample holds about 710,000 clones, more than 75% seen once. Germline lookup yields CDR1 LNHDA and CDR2 SQIVND (reference sequence). The CDR3 covers 15 residues. Germline trimming cut 6 bases from V and 5 bases from J; bases unmatched to any gene: 9. These data were likewise used in another study, on human thymus T cells. That study reports: Corrective cardiac operations yielded the resected thymus tissue. Gene usage for V and J segments appeared biased in thymic and blood repertoires. Related research examined unrelated individuals and reported that their thymic repertoires overlapped highly.

The chain links TRBV19 to TRBJ1-4, with 7 bases lining up with TRBD1. Sequencing was performed on thymocytes. This TCR was sampled from a boy less than two years old with a congenital heart defect. CDR3 nucleotides: TGTGCCAGTAGGCCCGACAGGGTTCCCAATGAAAAACTGTTTTTT. Protein: CASRPDRVPNEKLFF.